This T cell receptor beta chain was sequenced during a study of T-cell memory formation after mild COVID-19 (dated by TCRdb to 2020 to 2022). For context, the study as a whole: TCR sequence clusters from the two donors were largely donor specific. Longitudinal TCRalpha and TCRbeta repertoire sequencing tracked T-cell clones expanding and contracting after mild COVID-19 in a couple of donors. Two young, previously healthy adult volunteers, one female and one male, were included in the cohort. Summary of the overall study and its limitations: The study covered only a couple of mild cases, and larger cohorts including severe cases with pre-infection samples were considered necessary. Clones that contracted from day 15 to 85 showed balanced CD4/CD8 phenotypes, whereas a second wave of clones that expanded from day 15 to 37 leaned towards CD4+. Some responding clones were found in pre-infection memory, which suggests that pre-existing cross-reactive memory T cells took part in the SARS-CoV-2 response. Contracting CD4+ clones were located mainly in the CM and EM memory subsets, whereas CD8+ clones were found to be enriched in EMRA. SARS-CoV-2 specificity of the second-wave clones peaking on day 37 was not confirmed.

Ficoll-Paque density gradient centrifugation was used to isolate PBMCs. The sequencer listed for this sample is Illumina NovaSeq 6000. TCRalpha and TCRbeta cDNA libraries were constructed by 5'RACE with constant-segment primers, with sample barcodes and unique molecular identifiers being introduced. RNA was extracted from every sample with Trizol reagent. Libraries were amplified in two PCR steps, with a second sample barcode and Illumina TruSeq adapters added in the second step. Libraries were sequenced on an Illumina NovaSeq with 2 x 150 bp paired-end reads. The authors processed their data as follows. Reads were demultiplexed and collapsed into UMI-guided consensus sequences with migec v1.2.7. Using mixcr v2.1.11, UMI consensuses were aligned to TRA and TRB V and J templates and then assembled into clonotypes. A clonotype was counted as expanded or contracted only if both edgeR and NoisET called the change significant, with noise models trained on biological replicates. For edgeR calls, the cutoffs were a false discovery rate-adjusted p below 0.01 and a log2 fold-change threshold of 1. As an exploratory analysis of dynamics, PCA with hierarchical clustering was applied to max-normalized trajectories of the 1000 most abundant clonotypes. The CD4 or CD8 phenotype of responding clones was assigned using the separately sequenced CD4+ and CD8+ repertoires. The public reads were run again by TCRdb, first through fastp at Q25 and then through MiXCR, and only productive beta chains were kept. CDR3 protein duplicates are merged, each entry listing the most common genes and DNA. It is TCRdb's table, rather than the study itself, that gives the V and J calls and clone size. The table for this sample lists 450,000 to 650,000 distinct CDR3 sequences; roughly 18% of them were counted only once. The ten largest clones represent around 12% of the sample.

The CDR3 goes from the cysteine to the phenylalanine over 13 residues. Just the 39-base CDR3 DNA is kept, in frame starting at base 1. V is clipped by 5 bases and J by 6 bases, and the sequence between their germline boundaries is 13 bases long. CDR1 SGHNT and CDR2 YENEEA were looked up in the germline V gene. This clonotype showed up just a few times. The specificity of this receptor is unknown. Per-base qualities were not stored, and no clone one base away is much larger. This receptor was taken from an adult woman who had mild COVID-19 (a few samples of this study predate the infection). The sample titles of this study are shuffled in the database, so cell type and time point are left out; the donor was told from shared clones. Rearrangement joined TRBV11-3 to TRBJ2-5; the D gene is possibly TRBD2, with 5 bases matching. Sequencing used PBMCs or a T cell subset sorted from them (not recorded which). The CDR3: CASSPGSVQTQYF. The base sequence is TGTGCCAGCAGCCCGGGATCGGTACAGACCCAGTACTTC. With all but the CDR3 taken from the reference TRBV11-3 and TRBJ2-5 genes, the full variable domain is: EAGVVQSPRYKIIEKKQPVAFWCNPISGHNTLYWYLQNLGQGPELLIRYENEEAVDDSQLPKDRFSAERLKGVDSTLKIQPAELGDSAVYLCASSPGSVQTQYFGPGTRLLVL.